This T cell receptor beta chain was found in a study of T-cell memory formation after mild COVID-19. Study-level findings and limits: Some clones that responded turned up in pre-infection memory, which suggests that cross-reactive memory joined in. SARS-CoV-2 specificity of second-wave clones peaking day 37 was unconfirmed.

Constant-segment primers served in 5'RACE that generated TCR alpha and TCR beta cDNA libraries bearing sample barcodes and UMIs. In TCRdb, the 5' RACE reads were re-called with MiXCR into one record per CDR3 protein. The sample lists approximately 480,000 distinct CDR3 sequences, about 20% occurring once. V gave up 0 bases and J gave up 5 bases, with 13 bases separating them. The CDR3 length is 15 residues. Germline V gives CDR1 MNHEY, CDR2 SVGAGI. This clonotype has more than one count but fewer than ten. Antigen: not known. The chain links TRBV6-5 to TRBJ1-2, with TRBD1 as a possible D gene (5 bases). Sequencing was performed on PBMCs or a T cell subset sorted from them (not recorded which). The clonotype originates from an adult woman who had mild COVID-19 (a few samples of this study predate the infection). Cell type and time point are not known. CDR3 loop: CASSYSGEALYGYTF. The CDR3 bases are TGTGCCAGCAGTTACTCGGGGGAAGCCTTATATGGCTACACCTTC.